The clone carrying this T cell receptor (beta chain) was picked up a small number of times. These data are taken from a study of radiation and T cells in renal cell carcinoma. TCRdb's table, derived via immunoSEQ multiplex PCR, lists solely in-frame clones and lacks some. This repertoire shows more than 20,000 clones, roughly 80% found once; its top ten account for approximately 40%. The CDR3 totals 15 residues. Trimming took 1 base from V and 4 from J, leaving 13 bases between them. Germline V CDR1 and CDR2: SGHAT, FQNNGV. The time point: baseline pretreatment blood. As for treatment: 15 Gy SBRT to primary tumor, nephrectomy 4 weeks later.

This chain joins TRBV11-2 and TRBJ2-5; perhaps TRBD2 as D (5 bases). This receptor was taken from a man aged 55-75 years with renal cell carcinoma. Sequenced material: blood, taken from a patient whose treatment included radiotherapy and nephrectomy. The CDR3 loop reads CASSLGRVHGETQYF. DNA of the CDR3: TGTGCCAGCAGCTTAGGGCGGGTTCATGGAGAGACCCAGTACTTC.